The clone carrying this T cell receptor beta chain was picked up many times. Its antigen is unknown. The sample is drawn from a study of response to subunit inactivated influenza vaccine. TCRdb independently ran MiXCR on the RT-PCR reads; one entry per CDR3 protein. The sample carries around 480,000 distinct CDR3 sequences, about 10% recorded once. The study, taken as a whole, reports: It was the authors' suggestion that each seasonal influenza vaccination recruits few new T cells.

The CDR3 spans 13 residues. Germline lookup yields CDR1 KGHDR and CDR2 SFDVKD. The junction had 14 bases not matched to a gene; V was cut back by 9 bases and J by 13 bases. The sequence was obtained from a man aged 50 to 59 who received an inactivated influenza vaccine. Sequenced material: PBMCs from blood, taken roughly 6 weeks after vaccination. The rearrangement joins TRBV24-1 to TRBJ2-1; TRBD2 aligns across 7 bases. The CDR3 loop is CATGEGITGTQFF. In DNA form, the CDR3 reads TGTGCCACCGGGGAGGGAATTACTGGAACTCAGTTCTTC.